Sequencing of this TCR beta chain was carried out in a study of siplizumab effects on memory and regulatory T cells. The assay looked at approximately 10^5 TCR templates in each sample. This table comes from immunoSEQ multiplex PCR, and its TCRdb copy is limited to in-frame clones, with some not included. The profile shows roughly 64,000 clones, roughly 96% of them singletons. To note about this clone: The antigen is not known.

Study conclusions and caveats: Siplizumab brought about a significant reduction in alloreactive sequences traceable to unstimulated CD4+ memory cells. The apparent diversity of naive T cells exceeded that of memory cells, and naive T cells seemed to make a major contribution to the alloresponse. Only a minority of proliferating CD4+ or CD8+ clones had an assignable naive or memory phenotype, with roughly 75-95% lacking one.

Sequencing was performed on naive CD8+ T cells sorted from blood. The sequence was collected from a human donor in good health.

CDR3 amino acids: CSVEDRSGADYGYTF. CDR3 coding DNA: TGCAGCGTTGAAGATCGGTCAGGGGCGGACTATGGCTACACCTTC. This chain joins TRBV29-1 and TRBJ1-2; the D gene is possibly TRBD1 (6 bases). The CDR3 is made up of 15 amino acids. Trimming stripped 0 bases from V and 3 bases from J, with 14 bases between. The V gene's germline CDR1 is SQVTM and CDR2 ANQGSEA.